Below are 28 T cell receptor beta chains sequenced from a single sample in a study of TIL therapy for anti-PD-1-resistant metastatic lung cancer. The immunoSEQ assay was v3. Sequencing used immunoSEQ multiplex PCR; TCRdb keeps in-frame clones, though not all of them. The sample has tens of thousands of clones, around 69% seen once. Indicated time point: pre-treatment sample, taken before nivolumab and TIL therapy. Here the sequenced sample was blood, taken at baseline. These receptors all come from a person aged 25-85 years with non-small cell lung cancer.

The rearrangement uses TRBV6-5 and TRBJ2-7, with D possibly matching TRBD1 (6 bases). Trimming shortened V by 5 bases and J by 6 bases, and 14 bases separated the two germline ends. The CDR3 is 13 amino acids. CDR1 and CDR2 from the germline V gene are MNHEY and SVGAGI. CDR3 sequence (DNA): TGTGCCAGCAGTCGGGACACCTTCGGCGAGCAGTACTTC. Encoded protein: CASSRDTFGEQYF.

The gene calls are TRBV12-5 and TRBJ1-1; D perhaps matches TRBD1 (5 bases). V dropped 4 bases and J dropped 4 bases, with 10 bases sitting between them. The CDR3 is made up of 13 amino acids. CDR1 LGHNT and CDR2 FRNRAP come from the germline V gene. CDR3 sequence: CASGSGGVTEAFF. The CDR3 DNA follows: TGTGCTAGTGGTTCGGGGGGTGTCACTGAAGCTTTCTTT.

V gene TRBV7-8 combines with J gene TRBJ1-5, with D perhaps TRBD1 (6 bases). Trimming cost V 0 bases and J 7 bases, with 13 bases left between them. Germline V gives CDR1 SGHVS, CDR2 FQNEAQ. The CDR3 covers 15 residues. CDR3 loop: CASSLAETGGQPQHF. For the CDR3, the DNA is TGTGCCAGCAGCTTAGCGGAGACAGGCGGACAGCCCCAGCATTTT.

The chain links TRBV11-1 to TRBJ2-2; D is perhaps TRBD2 (6 bases). This CDR3 comprises 15 residues. V lost 6 bases and J lost 3, with 14 bases in between. Per germline, CDR1 SGHAT and CDR2 FQDESV (reference sequence). CDR3 bases: TGTGCCAGCAGTTCCCAGGAGGGAGACACCGGGGAGCTGTTTTTT. Translating it yields CASSSQEGDTGELFF.

V gene TRBV11-2 combines with J gene TRBJ2-7, with D maybe TRBD2 (6 bases). CDR3 length: 14 residues. Germline V gives CDR1 SGHAT, CDR2 FQNNGV. Trimming took 5 bases from V and 2 from J, leaving 13 bases between them. The CDR3 protein is CASSVTGDPYEQYF. The CDR3 DNA reads as TGTGCCAGCAGCGTCACGGGGGATCCCTACGAGCAGTACTTC.

This clone came up once. The CDR3 protein is CASSFYRGEGEQYF. The CDR3 bases are TGTGCCAGCAGCTTTTACCGGGGAGAGGGGGAGCAGTACTTC. The chain couples TRBV11-3 to TRBJ2-7, with D perhaps being TRBD1 or TRBD2 (5 bases each). The CDR3 is 14 residues long. V shed 3 bases and J shed 7 bases, with 16 bases lying between them. The germline V gene has CDR1 SGHNT and CDR2 YENEEA.

V usage is TRBV30 and J usage is TRBJ2-2, with a possible D match to TRBD2 (6 bases). Trimming took off 2 bases at V and 6 bases at J, with 7 bases between the two ends. This CDR3 has 12 amino acids. Looked up from germline, CDR1 is GTSNPN and CDR2 is SVGIG (reference sequence). CDR3 residues: CAWSWGAGELFF. The CDR3 DNA reads TGTGCCTGGAGTTGGGGGGCCGGGGAGCTGTTTTTT.

The chain combines TRBV5-1 with TRBJ2-1, with D possibly TRBD2 on 5 matching bases. The length of the CDR3 is 14 residues. Looked up from germline, CDR1 is SGHRS and CDR2 is YFSETQ. The V and J ends lost 0 bases and 8 bases respectively, with 12 bases between them. The CDR3 sequence is CASSLEVASYEQFF. The CDR3 DNA reads as TGCGCCAGCAGCTTGGAGGTGGCTAGCTATGAGCAGTTCTTC. The whole variable domain, filled in from reference TRBV5-1 and TRBJ2-1, reads KAGVTQTPRYLIKTRGQQVTLSCSPISGHRSVSWYQQTPGQGLQFLFEYFSETQRNKGNFPGRFSGRQFSNSRSEMNVSTLELGDSALYLCASSLEVASYEQFFGPGTRLTVL.

The sample holds a few counts of this clone. The chain couples TRBV7-9 to TRBJ1-2, with TRBD1 matching over 8 bases. The CDR3 is 13 amino acids. V shed 6 bases and J 4 bases; nucleotides not matched to a gene: 4. Per germline, CDR1 SEHNR and CDR2 FQNEAQ (reference sequence). The CDR3 DNA is TGTGCCAGCAGTCGGACAGGGTTCTATGGCTACACCTTC. Translated, it gives CASSRTGFYGYTF.

This chain connects TRBV5-6 to TRBJ2-5, with D tentatively TRBD1 (5 bases). Trimming stripped 0 bases from V and 2 bases from J, with 5 bases between. CDR3 size: 13 residues. CDR1 and CDR2 (germline): SGHDT, YYEEEE. Here the CDR3 DNA reads TGTGCCAGCAGCTTGGGACAGCAAGAGACCCAGTACTTC. Translating gives CASSLGQQETQYF.

The chain couples TRBV4-1 to TRBJ1-4; possibly TRBD1 for D (5 bases). Germline V gene lookup returns CDR1 MGHRA and CDR2 YSYEKL. The ends were cut back, 4 bases at V and 7 bases at J, with 10 bases in the middle. This CDR3 is 13 amino acids long. This chain's CDR3 is CASSREGTEKLFF. The CDR3 bases are TGCGCCAGCAGCCGTGAGGGGACTGAAAAACTGTTTTTT.

This clone was recorded once. The chain has TRBV4-1 and TRBJ2-5, with D possibly TRBD2 on 6 matching bases. Trimming stripped 0 bases from V and 3 bases from J, with 11 bases between. The CDR3 runs 15 residues. Germline V gene data show CDR1 as MGHRA and CDR2 as YSYEKL. The CDR3 DNA is TGCGCCAGCAGCCAAGATGCGGGGATTAAAGAGACCCAGTACTTC. It translates to CASSQDAGIKETQYF.

About this clone: Within the sample, other DNA sequences also encode this same CDR3. The chain links TRBV7-3 to TRBJ2-1; D remains ambiguous. Trimming pared 2 bases from V and 5 bases from J, leaving 7 bases between. CDR1 SGHTA and CDR2 FQGTGA come from the germline V gene. The CDR3 is 13 residues long. CDR3 region: CASSLGPDNEQFF. The CDR3, as DNA: TGTGCCAGCAGCTTAGGACCCGACAATGAGCAGTTCTTC.

The chain combines TRBV28 with TRBJ2-3, with D tentatively TRBD1 or TRBD2 (5 bases each). Trimming left V 3 bases short and J 1 base short, with 11 bases between. Germline values: CDR1 MDHEN, CDR2 SYDVKM. The CDR3 has 15 amino acids. The CDR3 DNA reads TGTGCCAGCAGTTTGTGGCAGGGAGGCACAGATACGCAGTATTTT. As protein: CASSLWQGGTDTQYF.

The genes are TRBV10-3 and TRBJ2-5; unclear D gene. The CDR3 loop spans 13 amino acids. Trimming pared 3 bases from V and 5 bases from J, leaving 10 bases between. Germline V gene sequence: CDR1 ENHRY, CDR2 SYGVKD. The CDR3: CAISDYEEETQYF. In DNA, the CDR3 is TGTGCCATCAGTGATTATGAGGAGGAGACCCAGTACTTC.

The V call is TRBV2, the J call TRBJ2-1, with 9 bases aligning to TRBD1. Germline V CDR1 and CDR2: SNHLY, FYNNEI. Trimming took 6 bases from V and 8 from J; bases not matched to a gene: 8. This CDR3 is built from 14 residues. The CDR3 spells CASSDHGQGYEQFF. CDR3 in DNA: TGTGCCAGCAGCGACCATGGACAGGGGTATGAGCAGTTCTTC. The complete variable domain, with remaining parts taken from reference TRBV2 and TRBJ2-1, reads EPEVTQTPSHQVTQMGQEVILRCVPISNHLYFYWYRQILGQKVEFLVSFYNNEISEKSEIFDDQFSVERPDGSNFTLKIRSTKLEDSAMYFCASSDHGQGYEQFFGPGTRLTVL.

V gene TRBV4-2 combines with J gene TRBJ1-2; the match to TRBD1 covers 7 bases. The CDR3 covers 14 residues. After removal of 8 bases from V and 9 bases from J, the junction contained 15 bases not matched to a gene. Germline CDR1 LGHNA, CDR2 YNFKEQ. The CDR3 bases are TGTGCCAGCGCCCCCCAGGGGGAGGGGGTTAGCTACACCTTC. It yields the protein CASAPQGEGVSYTF.

This clone was counted a few times. The CDR3 loop is CASSFIREGNQPQHF. CDR3 nucleotides: TGTGCCAGCAGCTTTATCAGGGAGGGCAATCAGCCCCAGCATTTT. The V gene is TRBV5-8, the J gene TRBJ1-5; D might be TRBD1 (5 bases). The CDR3 runs 15 residues. Trimming left V 2 bases short and J 2 bases short, with 11 bases between. In germline, CDR1 is SGHTS, CDR2 YDEGEE.

Details on this clone: One end of the junction is discordant with germline, which a read error may explain. CDR3 DNA sequence: TGTGCCAGCAGCACACGGACTAGCGCCCAAGAGACCCAGTACTTC. It encodes CASSTRTSAQETQYF. The chain links TRBV4-1 to TRBJ2-5; 9 nucleotides match TRBD2. CDR3 length: 15 residues. The germline V gene has CDR1 MGHRA and CDR2 YSYEKL.

The CDR3 coding sequence is TGTGCCAGCAGCTTGGTTAGCACAGATACGCAGTATTTT. Translated, it gives CASSLVSTDTQYF. The chain employs TRBV7-3 and TRBJ2-3; D unclear. The germline V gene has CDR1 SGHTA and CDR2 FQGTGA. V gave up 3 bases and J gave up 0 bases, with 4 bases separating them. The CDR3 has 13 amino acids.

V and J are TRBV4-1 and TRBJ2-5; D remains ambiguous. From germline, CDR1 is MGHRA and CDR2 YSYEKL. CDR3 length: 16 amino acids. The V gene lost 1 base and the J gene lost 2 bases, with 14 bases spanning the gap. The DNA for the CDR3 is TGCGCCAGCAGCCAAGCCTTTCGGGCTGTACAAGAGACCCAGTACTTC. Its translation: CASSQAFRAVQETQYF.

This clone has only one observation. This chain uses TRBV6-5 with TRBJ1-1; no definite D call. Germline CDR1 reads MNHEY; CDR2 reads SVGAGI. This CDR3 comprises 13 residues. V was pared by 5 bases and J by 1 base, with 8 bases between. The CDR3 sequence: CASSLTRNTEAFF. CDR3 bases: TGTGCCAGCAGTCTTACACGGAACACTGAAGCTTTCTTT.

J is TRBJ2-7 and V is TRBV30; no clear D. The CDR3 totals 13 residues. CDR1 and CDR2 (germline): GTSNPN, SVGIG (reference sequence). Trimming stripped 0 bases from V and 4 bases from J, with 10 bases between. CDR3 sequence: CAWSVEQRYEQYF. The CDR3 region has the DNA TGTGCCTGGAGTGTTGAACAGAGATACGAGCAGTACTTC.

The chain uses TRBV12-2 and TRBJ2-3; the D segment call TRBD2 is taken from the table without a DNA check. TRBV12-2 is a known pseudogene. This CDR3 has 16 residues. CDR3 DNA sequence: TGTGCAAGTCGCTTAGGCCGGCCGACTGATCGAGGTACGCAGTATTTT. Translating gives CASRLGRPTDRGTQYF.

The genes are TRBV13 and TRBJ1-2; perhaps TRBD1 as D (6 bases). This CDR3 has 14 amino acids. Germline V CDR1 and CDR2: PRHDT, FYEKMQ (reference sequence). V was pared by 3 bases and J by 1 base, with 9 bases between. The CDR3 DNA sequence: TGTGCCAGCAGCTTCCGGACAGTTAACTATGGCTACACCTTC. Its protein product is CASSFRTVNYGYTF.

The J gene is TRBJ1-4, the V gene TRBV4-2; D gene uncertain. V lost 3 bases and J lost 6, with 14 bases in between. The CDR3 consists of 15 residues. Germline lookup yields CDR1 LGHNA and CDR2 YNFKEQ. The CDR3 DNA reads TGTGCCAGCAGCCAGATAAAGGGAGGAGATGAAAAACTGTTTTTT. Its protein is CASSQIKGGDEKLFF.

The chain links TRBV19 to TRBJ2-1, with TRBD2 as a possible D gene (6 bases). Trimming took off 4 bases at V and 8 bases at J, with 21 bases between the two ends. Germline CDR1 and CDR2: LNHDA and SQIVND (reference sequence). This CDR3 is built from 16 residues. CDR3 protein: CASSNRGGLTLDEQFF. CDR3 coding DNA: TGTGCCAGTAGTAACAGAGGAGGACTAACGCTCGATGAGCAGTTCTTC.

The chain recombines TRBV6-6 with TRBJ2-2; weak D call: TRBD1 (6 bases). This CDR3 comprises 14 residues. Germline lookup yields CDR1 MNHNY and CDR2 SVGAGI (reference sequence). V lost 4 bases, J lost 6 bases, and 12 bases lay in between. CDR3 nucleotides: TGTGCCAGCAGTTCAACAGGGATGGCCGGGGAGCTGTTTTTT. This codes for CASSSTGMAGELFF.